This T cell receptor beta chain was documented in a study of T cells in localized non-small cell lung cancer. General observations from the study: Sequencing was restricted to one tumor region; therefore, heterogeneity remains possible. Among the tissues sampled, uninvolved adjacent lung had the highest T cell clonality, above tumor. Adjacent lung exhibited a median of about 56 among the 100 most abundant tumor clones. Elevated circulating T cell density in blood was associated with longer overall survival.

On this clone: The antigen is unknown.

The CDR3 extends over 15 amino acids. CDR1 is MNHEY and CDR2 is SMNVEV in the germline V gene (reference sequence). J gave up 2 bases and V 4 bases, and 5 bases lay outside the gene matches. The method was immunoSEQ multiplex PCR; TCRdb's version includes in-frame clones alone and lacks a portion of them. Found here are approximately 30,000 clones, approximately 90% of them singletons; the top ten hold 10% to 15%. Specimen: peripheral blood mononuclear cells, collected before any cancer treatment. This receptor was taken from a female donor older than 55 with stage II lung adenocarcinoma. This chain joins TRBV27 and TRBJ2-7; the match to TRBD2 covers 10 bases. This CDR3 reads CASSSGLAVAYEQYF. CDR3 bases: TGTGCCAGCAGTTCCGGACTAGCGGTAGCCTACGAGCAGTACTTC.